The sequence of this T cell receptor beta chain was determined in a study of shared clonotypes between healthy human individuals. The CDR3 sequence is 19 residues long. CDR1 and CDR2 from the germline V gene are MDHEN and SYDVKM. Germline trimming cut 5 bases from V and 3 bases from J; bases unmatched to any gene: 15. Libraries were prepared by immunoSEQ multiplex PCR; TCRdb keeps only in-frame clonotypes and omits some of them. The table records 85,000 to 100,000 clones, approximately 70% of them present only once. Study observations and caveats: Among the subsets, naive ones generally showed larger estimated richness than memory ones. In the sorted subsets, rarefaction showed sequencing was incomplete despite large depth. Among donors, the sharing of clonotypes was expected to be influenced by sequencing depth.

Concerning this clone itself: Its specificity is unknown.

The source material was memory CD8+ T cells sorted from blood. Subset in this sample: CD45RO+ cells pooled with CCR7-negative TemRA cells. The clonotype was recovered from a man aged 25 to 40 in good health. The chain is built from TRBV28 and TRBJ2-7, with 14 nucleotides matching TRBD2. This chain's CDR3 is CASSPGTSGSITENYEQYF. CDR3 nucleotide sequence: TGTGCCAGCAGTCCGGGGACTAGCGGGAGCATTACAGAAAACTACGAGCAGTACTTC.